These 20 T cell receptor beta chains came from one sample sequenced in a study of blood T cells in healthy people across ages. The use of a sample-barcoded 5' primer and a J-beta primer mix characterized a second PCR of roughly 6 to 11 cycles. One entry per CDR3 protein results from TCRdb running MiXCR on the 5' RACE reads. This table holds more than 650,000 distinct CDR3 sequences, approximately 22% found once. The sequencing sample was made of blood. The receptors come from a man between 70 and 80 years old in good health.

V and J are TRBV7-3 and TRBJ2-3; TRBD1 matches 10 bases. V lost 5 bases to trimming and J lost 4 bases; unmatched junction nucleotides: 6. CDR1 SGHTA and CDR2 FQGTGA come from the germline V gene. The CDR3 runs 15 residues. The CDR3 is CASSLSGTGADTQYF. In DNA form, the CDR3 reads TGTGCCAGCAGCCTTTCTGGGACAGGGGCAGATACGCAGTATTTT.

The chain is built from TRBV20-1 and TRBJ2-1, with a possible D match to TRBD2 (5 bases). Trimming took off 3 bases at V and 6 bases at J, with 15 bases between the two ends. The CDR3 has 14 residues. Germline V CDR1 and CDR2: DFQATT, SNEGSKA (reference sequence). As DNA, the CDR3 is TGCAGTGCTAGTGAACTAAACGAGGGCAATGAGCAGTTCTTC. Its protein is CSASELNEGNEQFF.

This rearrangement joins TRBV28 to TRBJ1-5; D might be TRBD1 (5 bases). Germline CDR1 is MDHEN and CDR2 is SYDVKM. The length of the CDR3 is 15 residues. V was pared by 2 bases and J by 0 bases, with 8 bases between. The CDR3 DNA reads TGTGCCAGCAGTTTACGGGGGATTAGCAATCAGCCCCAGCATTTT. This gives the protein CASSLRGISNQPQHF.

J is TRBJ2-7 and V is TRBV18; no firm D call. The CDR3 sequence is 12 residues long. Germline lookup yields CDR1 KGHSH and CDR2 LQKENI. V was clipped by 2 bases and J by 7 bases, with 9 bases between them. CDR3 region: CASSPGVEEQYF. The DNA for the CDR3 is TGTGCCAGCTCACCAGGAGTGGAAGAGCAGTACTTC.

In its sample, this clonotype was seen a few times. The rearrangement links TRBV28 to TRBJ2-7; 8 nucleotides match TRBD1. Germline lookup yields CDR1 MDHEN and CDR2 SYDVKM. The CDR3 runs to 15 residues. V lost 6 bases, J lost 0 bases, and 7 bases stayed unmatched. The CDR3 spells CASRRGQASSYEQYF. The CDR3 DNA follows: TGTGCCAGCAGGCGGGGACAGGCAAGCTCCTACGAGCAGTACTTC.

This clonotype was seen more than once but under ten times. The CDR3 DNA follows: TGTGCCAGCAGCCAAGATAGGGCAGGGCTAGCCAAAAACATTCAGTACTTC. This translates into CASSQDRAGLAKNIQYF. The V call is TRBV14, the J call TRBJ2-4; D perhaps matches TRBD1 (5 bases). This CDR3 is 17 amino acids long. The V end lost 0 bases, the J end lost 0 bases, and 12 bases lay between the germline ends. From germline, CDR1 is SGHDN and CDR2 FVKESK.

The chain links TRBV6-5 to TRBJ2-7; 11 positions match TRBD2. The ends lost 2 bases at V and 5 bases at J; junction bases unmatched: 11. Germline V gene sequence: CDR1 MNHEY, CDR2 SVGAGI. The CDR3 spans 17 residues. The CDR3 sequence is CASSYLLAGGPSDEQYV. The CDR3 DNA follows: TGTGCCAGCAGTTACCTCTTAGCGGGAGGGCCCAGTGACGAGCAGTACGTC.

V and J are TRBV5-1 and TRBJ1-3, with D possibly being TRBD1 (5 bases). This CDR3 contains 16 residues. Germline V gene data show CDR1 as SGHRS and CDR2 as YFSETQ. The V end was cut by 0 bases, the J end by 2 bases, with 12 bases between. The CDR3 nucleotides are TGCGCCAGCAGCTTGGGTCCAGGGAACCCTGGAAACACCATATATTTT. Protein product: CASSLGPGNPGNTIYF.

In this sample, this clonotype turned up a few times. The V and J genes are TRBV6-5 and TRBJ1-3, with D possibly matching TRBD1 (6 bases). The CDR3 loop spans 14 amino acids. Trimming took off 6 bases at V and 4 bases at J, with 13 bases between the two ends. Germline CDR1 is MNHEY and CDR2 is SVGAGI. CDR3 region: CASSDRLKGNTIYF. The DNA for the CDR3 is TGTGCCAGCAGCGACAGGCTGAAGGGAAACACCATATATTTT.

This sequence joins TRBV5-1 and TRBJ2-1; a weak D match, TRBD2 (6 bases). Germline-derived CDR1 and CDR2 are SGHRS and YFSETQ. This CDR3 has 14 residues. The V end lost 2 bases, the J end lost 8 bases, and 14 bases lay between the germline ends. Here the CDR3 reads CASSLGLRADEQFF. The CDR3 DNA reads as TGCGCCAGCAGCTTAGGACTAAGGGCGGATGAGCAGTTCTTC. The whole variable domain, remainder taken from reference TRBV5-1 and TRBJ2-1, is KAGVTQTPRYLIKTRGQQVTLSCSPISGHRSVSWYQQTPGQGLQFLFEYFSETQRNKGNFPGRFSGRQFSNSRSEMNVSTLELGDSALYLCASSLGLRADEQFFGPGTRLTVL.

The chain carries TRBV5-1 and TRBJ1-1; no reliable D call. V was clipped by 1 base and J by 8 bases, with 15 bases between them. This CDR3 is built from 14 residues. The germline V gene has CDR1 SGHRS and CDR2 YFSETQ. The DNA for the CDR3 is TGCGCCAGCAGCTTGATGCGGGCAGGCGAAGAAGCTTTCTTT. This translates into CASSLMRAGEEAFF.

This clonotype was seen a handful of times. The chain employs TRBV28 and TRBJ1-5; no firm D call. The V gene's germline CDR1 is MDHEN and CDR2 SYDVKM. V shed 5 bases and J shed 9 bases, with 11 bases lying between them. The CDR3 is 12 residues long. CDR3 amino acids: CASSLKGWPQHF. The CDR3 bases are TGTGCCAGCAGTCTTAAAGGGTGGCCCCAGCATTTT. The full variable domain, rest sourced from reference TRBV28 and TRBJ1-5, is DVKVTQSSRYLVKRTGEKVFLECVQDMDHENMFWYRQDPGLGLRLIYFSYDVKMKEKGDIPEGYSVSREKKERFSLILESASTNQTSMYLCASSLKGWPQHFGDGTRLSIL.

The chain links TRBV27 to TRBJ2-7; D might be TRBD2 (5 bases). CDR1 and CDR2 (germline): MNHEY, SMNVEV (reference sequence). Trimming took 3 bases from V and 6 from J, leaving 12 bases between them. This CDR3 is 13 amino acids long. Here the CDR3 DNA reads TGTGCCAGCAGTTTTGCGAGGGCGGCCGAGCAGTACTTC. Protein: CASSFARAAEQYF.

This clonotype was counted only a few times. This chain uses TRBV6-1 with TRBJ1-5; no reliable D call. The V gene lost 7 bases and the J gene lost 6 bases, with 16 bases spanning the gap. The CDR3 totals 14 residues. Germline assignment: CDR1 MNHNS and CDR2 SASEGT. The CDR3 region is CASTVGPTGQPQHF. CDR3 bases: TGTGCCAGCACGGTGGGCCCAACGGGTCAGCCCCAGCATTTT.

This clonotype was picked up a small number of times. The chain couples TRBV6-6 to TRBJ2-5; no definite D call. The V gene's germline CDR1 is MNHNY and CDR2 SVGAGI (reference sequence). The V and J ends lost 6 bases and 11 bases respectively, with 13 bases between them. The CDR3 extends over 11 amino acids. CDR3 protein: CASSHQNQQYF. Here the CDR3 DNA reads TGTGCCAGCAGCCACCAGAATCAGCAGTACTTC.

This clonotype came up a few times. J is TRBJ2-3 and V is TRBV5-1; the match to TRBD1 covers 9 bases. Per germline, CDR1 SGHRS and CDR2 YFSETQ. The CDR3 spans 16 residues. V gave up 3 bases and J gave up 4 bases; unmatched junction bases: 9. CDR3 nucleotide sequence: TGCGCCAGCAGCTCTGCGGGACAGGGTATAGCAGATACGCAGTATTTT. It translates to CASSSAGQGIADTQYF.

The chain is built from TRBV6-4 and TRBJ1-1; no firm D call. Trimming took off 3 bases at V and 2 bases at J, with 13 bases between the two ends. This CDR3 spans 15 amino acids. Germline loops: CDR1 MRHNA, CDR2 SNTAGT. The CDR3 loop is CASSEQPSANTEAFF. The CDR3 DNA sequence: TGTGCCAGCAGTGAACAACCCAGCGCCAACACTGAAGCTTTCTTT.

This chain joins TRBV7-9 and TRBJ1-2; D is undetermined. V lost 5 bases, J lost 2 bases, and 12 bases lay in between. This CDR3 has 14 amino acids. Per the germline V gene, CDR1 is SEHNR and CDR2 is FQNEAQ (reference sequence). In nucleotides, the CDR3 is TGTGCCAGCAGCCGCACTACCGAAAACTATGGCTACACCTTC. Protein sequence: CASSRTTENYGYTF.

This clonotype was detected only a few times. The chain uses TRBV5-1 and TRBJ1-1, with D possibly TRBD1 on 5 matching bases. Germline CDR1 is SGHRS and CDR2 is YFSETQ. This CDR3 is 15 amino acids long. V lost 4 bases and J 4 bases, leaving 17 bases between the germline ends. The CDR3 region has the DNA TGCGCCAGCAGCGATTCTCGGCAGGGCGGCACTGAAGCTTTCTTT. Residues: CASSDSRQGGTEAFF.

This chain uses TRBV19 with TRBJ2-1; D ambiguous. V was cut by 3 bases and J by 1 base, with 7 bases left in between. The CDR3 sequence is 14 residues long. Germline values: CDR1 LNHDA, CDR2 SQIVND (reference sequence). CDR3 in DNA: TGTGCCAGTAGTATGCGCGGTTCCTACAATGAGCAGTTCTTC. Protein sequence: CASSMRGSYNEQFF.